The clone carrying this TCR beta chain has a count of ten or more. CDR3 length: 13 residues. V lost 4 bases and J lost 7, with 11 bases in between. CDR1 SGHAT and CDR2 FQNNGV come from the germline V gene. Specified time point: newly diagnosed GD, antithyroid drugs for less than 3 months. From RNA extracted from PBMCs, the TCR library was made. This record comes from a study of regulatory T cells in long-lasting Graves disease. Through Arm-PCR of CDR3 regions and iRepertoire HTBI primers, TCR beta libraries were built. TCRdb re-analysed the multiplex PCR reads in MiXCR, keeping a single row per CDR3 protein. The data contain 350,000 to 450,000 distinct CDR3 sequences, around 16% of them singletons. These data were also filed under a second study, of T cells in Graves' hyperthyroidism and ophthalmopathy.

The sequencing used peripheral blood mononuclear cells (PBMCs), collected at new diagnosis, from a patient treated with antithyroid drugs. J is TRBJ2-1 and V is TRBV11-2; D uncertain. The TCR was taken from a woman aged 40 to 50 with Graves disease. DNA for the CDR3: TGTGCCAGCAGCTCCCAAACCTGGAATGAGCAGTTCTTC. Amino acid sequence: CASSSQTWNEQFF. Drawing the rest from reference TRBV11-2 and TRBJ2-1, the complete variable domain is EAGVAQSPRYKIIEKRQSVAFWCNPISGHATLYWYQQILGQGPKLLIQFQNNGVVDDSQLPKDRFSAERLKGVDSTLKIQPAKLEDSAVYLCASSSQTWNEQFFGPGTRLTVL.